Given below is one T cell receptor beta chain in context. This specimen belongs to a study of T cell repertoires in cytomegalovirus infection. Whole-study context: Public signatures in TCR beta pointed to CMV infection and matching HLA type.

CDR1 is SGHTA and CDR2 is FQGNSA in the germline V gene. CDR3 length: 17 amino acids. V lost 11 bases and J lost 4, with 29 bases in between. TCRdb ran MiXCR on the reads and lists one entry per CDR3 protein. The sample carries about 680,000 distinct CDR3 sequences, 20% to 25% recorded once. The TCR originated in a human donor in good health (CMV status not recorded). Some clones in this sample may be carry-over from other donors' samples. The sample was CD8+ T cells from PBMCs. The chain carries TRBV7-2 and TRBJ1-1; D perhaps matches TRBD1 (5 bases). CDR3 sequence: CTSCGAGIGEIRTEAFF. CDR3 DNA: TGTACCTCTTGCGGGGCAGGCATAGGGGAGATCCGCACTGAAGCTTTCTTT.